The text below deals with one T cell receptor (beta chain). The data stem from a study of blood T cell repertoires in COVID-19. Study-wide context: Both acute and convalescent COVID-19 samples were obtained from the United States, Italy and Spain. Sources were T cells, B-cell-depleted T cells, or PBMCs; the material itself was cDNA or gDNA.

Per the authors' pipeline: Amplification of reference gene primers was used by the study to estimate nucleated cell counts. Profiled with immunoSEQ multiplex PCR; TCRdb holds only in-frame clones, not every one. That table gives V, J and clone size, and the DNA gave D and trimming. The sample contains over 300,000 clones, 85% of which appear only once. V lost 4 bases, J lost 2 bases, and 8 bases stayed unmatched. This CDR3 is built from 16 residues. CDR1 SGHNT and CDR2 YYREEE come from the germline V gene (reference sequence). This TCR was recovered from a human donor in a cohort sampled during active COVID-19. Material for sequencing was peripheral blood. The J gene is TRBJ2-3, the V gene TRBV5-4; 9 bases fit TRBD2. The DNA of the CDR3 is TGTGCCAGCAGCGGATTCCAGCGGGGGGACACAGATACGCAGTATTTT. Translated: CASSGFQRGDTDTQYF. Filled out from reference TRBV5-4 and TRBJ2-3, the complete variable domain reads ETGVTQSPTHLIKTRGQQVTLRCSSQSGHNTVSWYQQALGQGPQFIFQYYREEENGRGNFPPRFSGLQFPNYSSELNVNALELDDSALYLCASSGFQRGDTDTQYFGPGTRLTVL.